One sample yielded the 10 T cell receptor beta chains listed below, sequenced in a study of blood T cell repertoires in COVID-19. The assay was immunoSEQ multiplex PCR, and TCRdb's table has in-frame clones only and misses some. The sample consists of 200,000 to 250,000 clones, around 89% of them appearing once. The sequenced material came from PBMCs or T cells enriched from blood (not recorded which). These receptors were collected from a man aged 25-45 years who had recovered from COVID-19.

This chain uses TRBV24-1 with TRBJ2-2, with TRBD1 identical over 8 bases. CDR3 length: 12 amino acids. Germline values: CDR1 KGHDR, CDR2 SFDVKD. The V gene end was trimmed by 11 bases and the J gene end by 6 bases; junction bases not matched to a gene: 4. The CDR3 reads CAKQGAAGELFF. In nucleotides, the CDR3 is TGTGCCAAGCAGGGGGCAGCCGGGGAGCTGTTTTTT.

Here the CDR3 reads CASSASAGNEKLFF. The CDR3 DNA reads TGTGCCAGCAGCGCCTCCGCGGGAAATGAAAAACTGTTTTTT. The chain employs TRBV7-2 and TRBJ1-4; D uncertain. V was shortened by 5 bases and J by 5 bases, with 12 bases between the two germline ends. Germline CDR1 reads SGHTA; CDR2 reads FQGNSA. The CDR3 has 14 residues.

This clone showed up just a few times. The gene calls are TRBV7-9 and TRBJ1-1; tentative D call: TRBD1 (5 bases). The CDR3 length is 18 residues. The V and J ends lost 1 base and 0 bases respectively, with 18 bases between them. Germline values: CDR1 SEHNR, CDR2 FQNEAQ (reference sequence). The DNA of the CDR3 is TGTGCCAGCAGCTTAGTTAGGGGTAGGGCAATTTTGAACACTGAAGCTTTCTTT. Translation: CASSLVRGRAILNTEAFF.

The chain couples TRBV18 to TRBJ1-1, with D uncertain. Germline lookup yields CDR1 KGHSH and CDR2 LQKENI. This CDR3 contains 14 residues. Trimming cost V 0 bases and J 1 base, with 6 bases left between them. In nucleotides, the CDR3 is TGTGCCAGCTCACCACCGCTAGGGAACACTGAAGCTTTCTTT. Amino acids: CASSPPLGNTEAFF.

The chain is built from TRBV4-3 and TRBJ2-7; perhaps TRBD2 as D (5 bases). CDR1 is LGHNA and CDR2 is YSLEER in the germline V gene. V was pared by 3 bases and J by 3 bases, with 15 bases between. The CDR3 runs to 15 residues. CDR3 coding DNA: TGCGCCAGCAGCCAGGATCGGACTGGGAACTACGAGCAGTACTTC. Protein product: CASSQDRTGNYEQYF.

The V call is TRBV27, the J call TRBJ2-7; possibly TRBD2 for D (5 bases). CDR1 and CDR2 (germline): MNHEY, SMNVEV (reference sequence). V was shortened by 3 bases and J by 4 bases, with 13 bases between the two germline ends. The CDR3 covers 14 residues. In DNA form, the CDR3 reads TGTGCCAGCAGTTTCGAACGGAGAGGGTACGAGCAGTACTTC. Encoded protein: CASSFERRGYEQYF.

V and J are TRBV11-2 and TRBJ2-2; the match to TRBD2 covers 9 bases. Germline CDR1 is SGHAT and CDR2 is FQNNGV. The ends lost 7 bases at V and 2 bases at J; junction bases unmatched: 8. The CDR3 loop spans 16 amino acids. This CDR3 reads CASKTLAGPNTGELFF. CDR3 nucleotides: TGTGCCAGCAAAACCCTAGCGGGGCCTAACACCGGGGAGCTGTTTTTT.

V and J are TRBV2 and TRBJ2-2; a weak D match, TRBD1 (6 bases). The V end lost 7 bases, the J end lost 2 bases, and 20 bases lay between the germline ends. The CDR3 has 17 amino acids. Looked up from germline, CDR1 is SNHLY and CDR2 is FYNNEI. The CDR3 nucleotides read TGTGCCAGCACTGATCCGAGGACAGTTTTAAACACCGGGGAGCTGTTTTTT. The encoded protein is CASTDPRTVLNTGELFF.

The V gene is TRBV9, the J gene TRBJ2-2; tentative D call: TRBD1 (5 bases). Trimming removed 3 bases from V and 5 bases from J, with 11 bases in between. Looked up from germline, CDR1 is SGDLS and CDR2 is YYNGEE. The CDR3 runs to 14 residues. The CDR3 region is CASSGKKGTGELFF. In nucleotides, the CDR3 is TGTGCCAGCAGCGGAAAAAAGGGGACCGGGGAGCTGTTTTTT. Full variable domain (remainder filled in from reference TRBV9 and TRBJ2-2): DSGVTQTPKHLITATGQRVTLRCSPRSGDLSVYWYQQSLDQGLQFLIQYYNGEERAKGNILERFSAQQFPDLHSELNLSSLELGDSALYFCASSGKKGTGELFFGEGSRLTVL.

The J gene is TRBJ2-3, the V gene TRBV7-2, with 9 bases aligning to TRBD2. Germline CDR1 SGHTA, CDR2 FQGNSA. The CDR3 is made up of 16 amino acids. V lost 2 bases and J lost 2; bases outside the gene matches: 5. CDR3 nucleotide sequence: TGTGCCAGCAGCTTACGTCTAGCGGGGATCACAGATACGCAGTATTTT. This sequence encodes CASSLRLAGITDTQYF.